One sample yielded the 28 T cell receptor beta chains listed below, sequenced in a study of T cell repertoires in cytomegalovirus infection. In TCRdb, the reads were re-called with MiXCR into one record per CDR3 protein. Among 150,000 to 200,000 distinct CDR3 sequences, 28% were seen once, and the ten largest hold around 29%. Material: PBMCs. Receptors were obtained from a human donor in good health (CMV status not recorded). Some clones in this sample may be carry-over from other donors' samples.

Only a few counts were recorded for this clonotype. V usage is TRBV7-8 and J usage is TRBJ1-2; D unresolved. Germline CDR1 SGHVS, CDR2 FQNEAQ. This CDR3 is 13 amino acids long. The germline V and J ends were trimmed by 5 bases and 2 bases, with 9 bases remaining between them. In nucleotides, the CDR3 is TGTGCCAGCAGCCTAACCAAGAACTATGGCTACACCTTC. Its translation: CASSLTKNYGYTF.

This CDR3 reads CASSRDATNEKLFF. In DNA, the CDR3 is TGTGCCAGCAGCCGGGATGCAACTAATGAAAAACTGTTTTTT. The rearrangement uses TRBV11-1 and TRBJ1-4; D is undetermined. The CDR3 consists of 14 residues. V lost 5 bases to trimming and J lost 0 bases, with 7 bases between them. The germline gives CDR1 SGHAT, CDR2 FQDESV (reference sequence).

The chain employs TRBV6-5 and TRBJ2-1, with D maybe TRBD1 (5 bases). Germline values: CDR1 MNHEY, CDR2 SVGAGI. The CDR3 is made up of 12 amino acids. The V end was cut by 6 bases, the J end by 2 bases, with 5 bases between. Written as DNA, the CDR3 is TGTGCCAGCAGGGACACCTACAATGAGCAGTTCTTC. The encoded protein is CASRDTYNEQFF.

This clonotype was observed many times. The chain employs TRBV7-9 and TRBJ2-1; D not certain. Per germline, CDR1 SEHNR and CDR2 FQNEAQ (reference sequence). This CDR3 spans 11 amino acids. Trimming left V 4 bases short and J 7 bases short, with 5 bases between. The CDR3 nucleotides read TGTGCCAGCAGCTACGAAAATGAGCAGTTCTTC. This encodes CASSYENEQFF.

This clonotype was seen a handful of times. This chain connects TRBV5-1 to TRBJ1-6, with no clear D. V lost 1 base, J lost 4 bases, and 9 bases lay in between. This CDR3 is built from 15 residues. The V gene's germline CDR1 is SGHRS and CDR2 YFSETQ. The CDR3 nucleotides are TGCGCCAGCAGCTTGAGTACACCGTATAATTCACCCCTCCACTTT. It specifies CASSLSTPYNSPLHF.

This clonotype was recorded once. The chain employs TRBV27 and TRBJ1-1; possible D gene TRBD1, 5 bases. The CDR3 consists of 12 residues. V gave up 6 bases and J gave up 3 bases, with 8 bases separating them. Germline V gene data show CDR1 as MNHEY and CDR2 as SMNVEV (reference sequence). CDR3 sequence: CASREGDTEAFF. The CDR3 DNA follows: TGTGCCAGCAGGGAAGGGGACACTGAAGCTTTCTTT.

This chain joins TRBV5-4 and TRBJ2-5; no firm D call. The CDR3 sequence is 14 residues long. V was trimmed by 0 bases and J by 2 bases, leaving 8 bases between them. Germline CDR1 reads SGHNT; CDR2 reads YYREEE (reference sequence). The CDR3 region is CASSLDPRQETQYF. In nucleotides, the CDR3 is TGTGCCAGCAGCTTGGATCCTAGGCAAGAGACCCAGTACTTC.

This clonotype was recorded at least ten times. The rearrangement links TRBV7-3 to TRBJ1-1; 7 bases are shared with TRBD1. Germline assignment: CDR1 SGHTA and CDR2 FQGTGA. The CDR3 is 13 amino acids. The junction had 3 bases not matched to a gene; V was cut back by 5 bases and J by 3 bases. CDR3 bases: TGTGCCAGCAGCATAGACAGGGACACTGAAGCTTTCTTT. It codes for CASSIDRDTEAFF. Full variable domain (rest looked up from reference TRBV7-3 and TRBJ1-1): GAGVSQTPSNKVTEKGKYVELRCDPISGHTALYWYRQSLGQGPEFLIYFQGTGAADDSGLPNDRFFAVRPEGSVSTLKIQRTERGDSAVYLCASSIDRDTEAFFGQGTRLTVV.

This clonotype turned up a few times. This chain links TRBV7-9 with TRBJ1-1; D is ambiguous. Between the trimmed V and J ends, which lost 6 bases and 5 bases, there was a span of 16 bases. The CDR3 is made up of 14 amino acids. The germline V gene encodes CDR1 SEHNR and CDR2 FQNEAQ (reference sequence). The CDR3 sequence: CASRPEPPRTEAFF. CDR3 bases: TGTGCCAGCAGACCCGAGCCCCCACGTACTGAAGCTTTCTTT.

V and J are TRBV2 and TRBJ2-3; D might be TRBD1 (6 bases). Trimming stripped 3 bases from V and 0 bases from J, with 7 bases between. The germline V gene encodes CDR1 SNHLY and CDR2 FYNNEI. CDR3 length: 14 residues. Here the CDR3 reads CASSEDSSTDTQYF. DNA for the CDR3: TGTGCCAGCAGTGAGGACAGTAGCACAGATACGCAGTATTTT. Using reference TRBV2 and TRBJ2-3 for the parts outside the CDR3, the full variable domain is EPEVTQTPSHQVTQMGQEVILRCVPISNHLYFYWYRQILGQKVEFLVSFYNNEISEKSEIFDDQFSVERPDGSNFTLKIRSTKLEDSAMYFCASSEDSSTDTQYFGPGTRLTVL.

This sequence joins TRBV6-5 and TRBJ1-6; D call uncertain. The CDR3 runs 14 residues. In germline, CDR1 is MNHEY, CDR2 SVGAGI. Trimming stripped 7 bases from V and 8 bases from J, with 15 bases between. CDR3 sequence (DNA): TGTGCCAGCACTAGGAGAAGGTTAGATTCACCCCTCCACTTT. Its protein product is CASTRRRLDSPLHF.

This clonotype appeared many times. The V call is TRBV7-3, the J call TRBJ1-2; TRBD1 is a possible D gene (6 bases). This CDR3 has 14 amino acids. Per germline, CDR1 SGHTA and CDR2 FQGTGA. V was pared by 0 bases and J by 4 bases, with 9 bases between. The CDR3 is CASSLTGGLYGYTF. DNA of the CDR3: TGTGCCAGCAGCTTAACGGGGGGCCTCTATGGCTACACCTTC.

The chain is built from TRBV12-3 or TRBV12-4 and TRBJ1-2; D may be TRBD1 (5 bases). Trimming removed 6 bases at V and 6 bases at J, with 8 bases between. This CDR3 region has 11 residues. The CDR3: CASSQGDGYTF. As DNA, the CDR3 is TGTGCCAGCAGCCAGGGCGATGGCTACACCTTC.

This chain links TRBV29-1 with TRBJ2-5; 8 bases fit TRBD2. The CDR3 runs to 17 residues. V dropped 0 bases and J dropped 2; count of bases not matched to a gene: 11. Germline loops: CDR1 SQVTM, CDR2 ANQGSEA. The CDR3 DNA reads TGCAGCGTTGAAGATCGGTCAGGCGGGGGGCTTCAAGAGACCCAGTACTTC. It specifies CSVEDRSGGGLQETQYF. Together with reference TRBV29-1 and TRBJ2-5, the CDR3 gives the full variable domain: SAVISQKPSRDICQRGTSLTIQCQVDSQVTMMFWYRQQPGQSLTLIATANQGSEATYESGFVIDKFPISRPNLTFSTLTVSNMSPEDSSIYLCSVEDRSGGGLQETQYFGPGTRLLVL.

By sample share, this clonotype is medium-sized (0.01 to 0.1%). In nucleotides, the CDR3 is TGTGCCAGCAGCTTAAACTCAGAAAACATTCAGTACTTC. Residues: CASSLNSENIQYF. The chain combines TRBV7-2 with TRBJ2-4; D unresolved. Germline assignment: CDR1 SGHTA and CDR2 FQGNSA. The CDR3 is 13 residues long. The V and J ends lost 2 bases and 5 bases respectively, with 7 bases between them.

This clonotype was seen only a few times. The chain is built from TRBV11-2 and TRBJ2-6, with 7 bases aligning to TRBD1. Looked up from germline, CDR1 is SGHAT and CDR2 is FQNNGV. Trimming cost V 5 bases and J 2 bases; bases outside gene matches: 6. CDR3 length equals 16 residues. The CDR3 loop is CASSLWTGPGANVLTF. The CDR3 DNA follows: TGTGCCAGCAGCCTCTGGACAGGCCCTGGGGCCAACGTCCTGACTTTC.

The CDR3 sequence: CASSLLRGPYNEQFF. The CDR3, as DNA: TGTGCCAGCAGCCTCTTGAGGGGCCCTTACAATGAGCAGTTCTTC. The J gene is TRBJ2-1, the V gene TRBV12-3 or TRBV12-4; D may correspond to TRBD1 or TRBD2 (5 bases each). Between the trimmed V and J ends, which lost 6 bases and 4 bases, there was a span of 16 bases. The CDR3 has 15 residues.

In this sample, this clonotype turned up a few times. The chain carries TRBV6-2 or TRBV6-3 and TRBJ2-3; either TRBD1 or TRBD2 may fit D (5 bases each). The CDR3 spans 14 residues. Per the germline V gene, CDR1 is MNHEY and CDR2 is SVGEGT. V shed 5 bases and J shed 2 bases, with 11 bases lying between them. DNA for the CDR3: TGTGCCAGCAGTCGGGACGAGACCACAGATACGCAGTATTTT. Translated: CASSRDETTDTQYF.

The chain is built from TRBV7-2 and TRBJ2-7; the D call may be TRBD1 or TRBD2 (6 bases each). Germline values: CDR1 SGHTA, CDR2 FQGNSA. The CDR3 consists of 15 residues. The V end was cut by 2 bases, the J end by 3 bases, with 14 bases between. This CDR3 is CASSLHIGGGYEQYF. The CDR3 DNA reads as TGTGCCAGCAGCTTACACATAGGAGGGGGCTACGAGCAGTACTTC. Combining the CDR3 with reference TRBV7-2 and TRBJ2-7 gives the whole variable domain GAGVSQSPSNKVTEKGKDVELRCDPISGHTALYWYRQSLGQGLEFLIYFQGNSAPDKSGLPSDRFSAERTGGSVSTLTIQRTQQEDSAVYLCASSLHIGGGYEQYFGPGTRLTVT.

This clonotype has a handful of counts. The gene calls are TRBV3-1 and TRBJ1-2; D gene ambiguous. The CDR3 consists of 13 residues. Trimming removed 1 base at V and 4 bases at J, with 7 bases between. Germline loops: CDR1 LGHDT, CDR2 YNNKEL (reference sequence). Here the CDR3 DNA reads TGTGCCAGCAGCCAAGGGGGAGGCTATGGCTACACCTTC. The encoded protein is CASSQGGGYGYTF.

V and J are TRBV6-5 and TRBJ1-1; the match to TRBD1 covers 12 bases. The V segment lost 4 bases and the J segment 10 bases; nucleotides outside the gene matches: 10. CDR1 MNHEY and CDR2 SVGAGI come from the germline V gene. This CDR3 contains 15 residues. The CDR3: CASSLTGTGGEGAFF. The DNA for the CDR3 is TGTGCCAGCAGTTTAACCGGGACAGGGGGCGAGGGAGCTTTCTTT.

At least ten counts were recorded for this clonotype. The gene calls are TRBV7-2 and TRBJ2-2; D is undetermined. Germline V CDR1 and CDR2: SGHTA, FQGNSA. The CDR3 spans 15 residues. With 6 bases removed from V and 6 bases from J, the gap between germline ends came to 17 bases. CDR3 in amino acids: CASSLDTRSAGELFF. The CDR3 DNA follows: TGTGCCAGCAGTCTTGACACCCGGAGCGCCGGGGAGCTGTTTTTT.

On this clonotype itself: A much bigger clone sits one base away, suggesting this may be a read error. CDR3 in amino acids: CASSFGGTGELFF. The CDR3 DNA sequence: TGTGCCAGCAGCTTCGGAGGGACCGGGGAGCTGTTTTTT. This chain uses TRBV11-2 with TRBJ2-2, with TRBD2 as a possible D gene (6 bases). The V end was cut by 3 bases, the J end by 5 bases, with 7 bases between. Germline-derived CDR1 and CDR2 are SGHAT and FQNNGV. The CDR3 has 13 amino acids. The full variable domain, completed using reference TRBV11-2 and TRBJ2-2, is EAGVAQSPRYKIIEKRQSVAFWCNPISGHATLYWYQQILGQGPKLLIQFQNNGVVDDSQLPKDRFSAERLKGVDSTLKIQPAKLEDSAVYLCASSFGGTGELFFGEGSRLTVL.

Only a few counts were recorded for this clonotype. The chain carries TRBV7-6 and TRBJ1-4; the D gene is possibly TRBD1 (5 bases). CDR1 SGHVS and CDR2 FNYEAQ come from the germline V gene. V lost 5 bases and J 2 bases, leaving 18 bases between the germline ends. CDR3 length: 17 residues. CDR3: CASSPADVRGTNEKLFF. The CDR3 DNA reads TGTGCCAGCAGCCCCGCGGACGTCCGGGGGACTAATGAAAAACTGTTTTTT.

V is TRBV20-1 and J is TRBJ1-5; 10 positions match TRBD1. CDR3 length equals 13 residues. Germline V CDR1 and CDR2: DFQATT, SNEGSKA (reference sequence). The CDR3 here is CTVGQGVNQPQHF. In nucleotides, the CDR3 is TGCACCGTTGGACAGGGGGTAAATCAGCCCCAGCATTTT.

This clonotype was recorded at least ten times. The chain is built from TRBV7-2 and TRBJ1-5; no clear D gene. Germline V gene data show CDR1 as SGHTA and CDR2 as FQGNSA. Trimming took off 10 bases at V and 4 bases at J, with 14 bases between the two ends. The CDR3 extends over 13 amino acids. CDR3 residues: CATCKDRNQPQHF. In nucleotides, the CDR3 is TGTGCCACGTGTAAAGACCGAAATCAGCCCCAGCATTTT.

This clonotype was recorded once. The chain joins TRBV5-4 to TRBJ2-5; weak D call: TRBD1 (5 bases). V was clipped by 4 bases and J by 1 base, with 20 bases between them. The CDR3 has 17 amino acids. Germline V gene data show CDR1 as SGHNT and CDR2 as YYREEE (reference sequence). The CDR3 DNA reads as TGTGCCAGCAGCCCACACCAGGGAATTTTTTTCCAAGAGACCCAGTACTTC. This translates into CASSPHQGIFFQETQYF.

This clonotype was counted between two and nine times. This rearrangement joins TRBV11-2 to TRBJ1-4, with 9 bases aligning to TRBD1. The V segment lost 5 bases and the J segment 10 bases; nucleotides outside the gene matches: 8. The CDR3 is 14 residues long. Germline CDR1 and CDR2: SGHAT and FQNNGV. The CDR3 DNA follows: TGTGCCAGCAGCCCCTCCTTGGACAGGGGAAAACTGTTTTTT. It yields the protein CASSPSLDRGKLFF.